The 11 T cell receptor beta chains reported below all come from one sample, sequenced in a study of patients and donors after allogeneic stem cell transplantation. MiXCR was run by TCRdb on the RT-PCR reads, yielding one entry per CDR3 protein. The table has under 200,000 distinct CDR3 sequences, about 29% seen once. Specimen: blood, either unsorted or a sorted T cell fraction (not recorded which). Receptors originate from a human donor who was either an allogeneic HSCT recipient or a stem cell or donor lymphocyte infusion donor (not recorded which). It is not recorded whose cells these are; they may come from a transplant donor.

The V gene is TRBV28, the J gene TRBJ2-2, with D uncertain. In germline, CDR1 is MDHEN, CDR2 SYDVKM. The CDR3 runs to 13 residues. The ends were cut back, 5 bases at V and 4 bases at J, with 8 bases in the middle. Here the CDR3 DNA reads TGTGCCAGCAGTCGTTCCCTCACCGGGGAGCTGTTTTTT. Translated: CASSRSLTGELFF.

The V call is TRBV11-1, the J call TRBJ2-7, with D tentatively TRBD1 (6 bases). The CDR3 totals 15 residues. Trimming removed 6 bases from V and 0 bases from J, with 15 bases in between. CDR1 and CDR2 from the germline V gene are SGHAT and FQDESV (reference sequence). DNA of the CDR3: TGTGCCAGCAGTTTTGACAGGTCGTCCTCCTACGAGCAGTACTTC. Protein: CASSFDRSSSYEQYF.

The chain employs TRBV10-3 and TRBJ1-2; 7 bases match TRBD1. Germline V lookup: CDR1 ENHRY, CDR2 SYGVKD. This CDR3 has 15 amino acids. Unmatched junction bases numbered 5, after V lost 0 bases and J lost 4 bases. CDR3 bases: TGTGCCATCAGTGAGTCACTCGGGACAGTCTATGGCTACACCTTC. Translation gives CAISESLGTVYGYTF.

The V gene is TRBV29-1, the J gene TRBJ2-1; 14 bases are a match to TRBD2. The V gene end was trimmed by 8 bases and the J gene end by 8 bases; junction bases not matched to a gene: 8. Germline CDR1 is SQVTM and CDR2 is ANQGSEA. The CDR3 is 14 residues long. The CDR3 is CSLGLAGEGDEQFF. As DNA, the CDR3 is TGCAGCCTGGGACTAGCGGGAGAGGGCGATGAGCAGTTCTTC.

This clonotype was seen a few times. The chain employs TRBV5-1 and TRBJ2-1, with 8 bases identical to TRBD2. Trimming cost V 0 bases and J 4 bases; bases outside gene matches: 3. Germline CDR1 SGHRS, CDR2 YFSETQ. This CDR3 is built from 15 residues. CDR3 coding DNA: TGCGCCAGCAGCTTGGTTCCGGGAGGGTACAATGAGCAGTTCTTC. Translation gives CASSLVPGGYNEQFF.

This clonotype was seen only once. The chain links TRBV10-3 to TRBJ1-1; weak D call: TRBD1 (6 bases). This CDR3 contains 14 residues. V lost 6 bases, J lost 5 bases, and 16 bases lay in between. Germline lookup yields CDR1 ENHRY and CDR2 SYGVKD. CDR3 DNA: TGTGCCATCAGGAAACAGGGCTCGAGGACTGAAGCTTTCTTT. It codes for CAIRKQGSRTEAFF.

This clonotype was recorded at least ten times. The chain uses TRBV4-2 and TRBJ1-5, with D unclear. The germline gives CDR1 LGHNA, CDR2 YNFKEQ. V lost 0 bases to trimming and J lost 3 bases, with 15 bases between them. The CDR3 totals 17 residues. The CDR3 coding sequence is TGTGCCAGCAGCCAAGAACCAGCCCAGGTTCTCAATCAGCCCCAGCATTTT. Residues: CASSQEPAQVLNQPQHF.

This clonotype was seen a few times. This sequence joins TRBV5-1 and TRBJ2-1; D is possibly TRBD2 (5 bases). With 0 bases removed from V and 6 bases from J, the gap between germline ends came to 10 bases. The CDR3 covers 14 residues. Germline loops: CDR1 SGHRS, CDR2 YFSETQ. Here the CDR3 reads CASSLGGEGNEQFF. CDR3 nucleotide sequence: TGCGCCAGCAGCTTGGGGGGAGAGGGCAATGAGCAGTTCTTC.

The table lists this clonotype with a few counts. This chain links TRBV12-3 or TRBV12-4 with TRBJ1-1; D is unresolved. V was clipped by 7 bases and J by 0 bases, with 12 bases between them. The CDR3 sequence is 14 residues long. The chain's CDR3 is CASTLGHLNTEAFF. CDR3 nucleotides: TGTGCCAGCACCCTCGGGCACTTGAACACTGAAGCTTTCTTT.

This clonotype has ten or more counts. CDR3: CSARGDRGQSYEQYF. The CDR3 DNA reads TGCAGTGCTAGGGGGGACAGGGGGCAATCCTACGAGCAGTACTTC. The chain joins TRBV20-1 to TRBJ2-7; 12 bases fit TRBD1. V shed 3 bases, J shed 1 base, and the junction held 4 bases outside the gene matches. CDR1 DFQATT and CDR2 SNEGSKA come from the germline V gene (reference sequence). This CDR3 has 15 amino acids.

This clonotype was seen a handful of times. The rearrangement uses TRBV28 and TRBJ1-5; 8 bases line up with TRBD1. This CDR3 has 15 amino acids. The J segment lost 2 bases and the V segment lost 1 base, leaving 1 base of the junction unmatched. Per germline, CDR1 MDHEN and CDR2 SYDVKM. The CDR3 region is CASSLSGGGNQPQHF. The CDR3 bases are TGTGCCAGCAGTTTATCAGGGGGCGGCAATCAGCCCCAGCATTTT.